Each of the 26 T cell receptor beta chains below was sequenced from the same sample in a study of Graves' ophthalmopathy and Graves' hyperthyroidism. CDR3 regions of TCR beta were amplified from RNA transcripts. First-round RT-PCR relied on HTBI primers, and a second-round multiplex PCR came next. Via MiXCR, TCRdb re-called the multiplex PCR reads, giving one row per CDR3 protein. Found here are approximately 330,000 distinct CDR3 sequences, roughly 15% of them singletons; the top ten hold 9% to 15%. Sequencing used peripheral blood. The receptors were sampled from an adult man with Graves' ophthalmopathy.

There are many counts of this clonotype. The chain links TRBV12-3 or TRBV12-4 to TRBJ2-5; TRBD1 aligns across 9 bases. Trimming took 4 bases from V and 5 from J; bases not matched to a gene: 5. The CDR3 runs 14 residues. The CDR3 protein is CASSSGTGWETQYF. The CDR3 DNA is TGTGCCAGCAGTTCCGGGACAGGGTGGGAGACCCAGTACTTC.

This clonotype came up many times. CDR3 sequence reads: CASSFQGIGDGYTF. For the CDR3, the DNA is TGTGCCAGCAGCTTCCAGGGAATAGGCGATGGCTACACCTTC. The V gene is TRBV11-2, the J gene TRBJ1-2; possibly TRBD1 for D (5 bases). The CDR3 runs to 14 residues. Germline CDR1 and CDR2: SGHAT and FQNNGV. Trimming removed 3 bases at V and 6 bases at J, with 14 bases between.

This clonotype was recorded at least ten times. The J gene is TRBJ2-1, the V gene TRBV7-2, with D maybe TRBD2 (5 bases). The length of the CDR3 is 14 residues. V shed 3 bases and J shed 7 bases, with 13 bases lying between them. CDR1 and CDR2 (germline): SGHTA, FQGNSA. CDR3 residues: CASSLGASGNEQFF. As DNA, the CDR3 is TGTGCCAGCAGCTTGGGAGCGTCCGGGAATGAGCAGTTCTTC.

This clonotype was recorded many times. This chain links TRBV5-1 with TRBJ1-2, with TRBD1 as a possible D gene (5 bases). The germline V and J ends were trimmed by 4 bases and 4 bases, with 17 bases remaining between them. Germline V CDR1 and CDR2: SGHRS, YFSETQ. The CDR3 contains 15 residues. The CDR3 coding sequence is TGCGCCAGCAGCGAGACCTCAGGGCGATCCTATGGCTACACCTTC. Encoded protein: CASSETSGRSYGYTF.

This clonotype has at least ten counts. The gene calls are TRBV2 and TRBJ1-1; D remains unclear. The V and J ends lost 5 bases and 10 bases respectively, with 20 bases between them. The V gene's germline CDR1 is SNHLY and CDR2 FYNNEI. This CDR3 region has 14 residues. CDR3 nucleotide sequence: TGTGCCAGCAGTCCCGATCCGACACCCGAGGCAGCTTTCTTT. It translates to CASSPDPTPEAAFF.

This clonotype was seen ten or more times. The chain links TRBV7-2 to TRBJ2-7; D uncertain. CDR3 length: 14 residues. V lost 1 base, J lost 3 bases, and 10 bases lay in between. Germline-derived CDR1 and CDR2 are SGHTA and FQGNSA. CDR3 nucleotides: TGTGCCAGCAGCTTAGATTGGACCAACTACGAGCAGTACTTC. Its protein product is CASSLDWTNYEQYF.

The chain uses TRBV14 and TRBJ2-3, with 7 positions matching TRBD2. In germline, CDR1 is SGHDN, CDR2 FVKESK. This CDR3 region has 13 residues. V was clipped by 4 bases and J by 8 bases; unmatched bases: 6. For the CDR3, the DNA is TGTGCCAGCAGCCCCCTCAGGGAGGGTACGCAGTATTTT. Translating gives CASSPLREGTQYF. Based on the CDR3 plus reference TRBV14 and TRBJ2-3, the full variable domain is EAGVTQFPSHSVIEKGQTVTLRCDPISGHDNLYWYRRVMGKEIKFLLHFVKESKQDESGMPNNRFLAERTGGTYSTLKVQPAELEDSGVYFCASSPLREGTQYFGPGTRLTVL.

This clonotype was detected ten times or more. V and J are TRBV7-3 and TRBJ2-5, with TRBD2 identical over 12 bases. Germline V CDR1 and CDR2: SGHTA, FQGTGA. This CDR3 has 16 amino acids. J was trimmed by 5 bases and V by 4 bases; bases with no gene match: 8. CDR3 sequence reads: CASSYSSGRARETQYF. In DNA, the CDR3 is TGTGCCAGCAGCTACTCTAGCGGGAGGGCCAGGGAGACCCAGTACTTC.

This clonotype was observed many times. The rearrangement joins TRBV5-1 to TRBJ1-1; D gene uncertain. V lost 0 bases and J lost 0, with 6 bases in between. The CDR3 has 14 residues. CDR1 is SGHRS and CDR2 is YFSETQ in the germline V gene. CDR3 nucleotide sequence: TGCGCCAGCAGCTTGGGCTTACTGAACACTGAAGCTTTCTTT. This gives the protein CASSLGLLNTEAFF. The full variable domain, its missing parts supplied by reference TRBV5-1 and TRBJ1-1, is KAGVTQTPRYLIKTRGQQVTLSCSPISGHRSVSWYQQTPGQGLQFLFEYFSETQRNKGNFPGRFSGRQFSNSRSEMNVSTLELGDSALYLCASSLGLLNTEAFFGQGTRLTVV.

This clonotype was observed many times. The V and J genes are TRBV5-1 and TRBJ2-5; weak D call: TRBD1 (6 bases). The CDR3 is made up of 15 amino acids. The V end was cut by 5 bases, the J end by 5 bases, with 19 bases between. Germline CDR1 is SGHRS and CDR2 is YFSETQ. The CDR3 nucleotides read TGCGCCAGCAGACTCAGGGGTACTTTGTCGGAGACCCAGTACTTC. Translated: CASRLRGTLSETQYF.

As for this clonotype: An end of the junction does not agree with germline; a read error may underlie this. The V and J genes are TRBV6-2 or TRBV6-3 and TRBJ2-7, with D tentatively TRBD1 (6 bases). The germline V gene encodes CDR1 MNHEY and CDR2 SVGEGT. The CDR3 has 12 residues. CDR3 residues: CASKQGRNEQCF. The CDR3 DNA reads TGTGCCAGCAAACAGGGAAGAAACGAGCAGTGCTTC.

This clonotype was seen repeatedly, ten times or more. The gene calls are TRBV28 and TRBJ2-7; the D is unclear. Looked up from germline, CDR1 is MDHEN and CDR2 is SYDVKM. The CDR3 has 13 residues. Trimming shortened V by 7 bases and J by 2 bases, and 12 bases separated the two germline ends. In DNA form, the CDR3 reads TGTGCCAGCAACCGACCTACAACCTACGAGCAGTACTTC. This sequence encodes CASNRPTTYEQYF.

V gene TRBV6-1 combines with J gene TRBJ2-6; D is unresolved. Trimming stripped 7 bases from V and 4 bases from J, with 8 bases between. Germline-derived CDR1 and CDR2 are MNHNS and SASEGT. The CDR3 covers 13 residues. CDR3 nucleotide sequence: TGTGCCAGCACCCTTTCAGGGGCCAACGTCCTGACTTTC. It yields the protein CASTLSGANVLTF.

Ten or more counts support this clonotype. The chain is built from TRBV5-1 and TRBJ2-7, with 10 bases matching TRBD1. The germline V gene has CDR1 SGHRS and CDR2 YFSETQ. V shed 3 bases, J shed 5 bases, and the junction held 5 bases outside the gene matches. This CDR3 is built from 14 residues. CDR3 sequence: CASSSGTGDHEQYF. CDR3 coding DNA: TGCGCCAGCAGCTCCGGGACAGGGGACCACGAGCAGTACTTC. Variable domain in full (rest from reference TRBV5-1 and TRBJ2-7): KAGVTQTPRYLIKTRGQQVTLSCSPISGHRSVSWYQQTPGQGLQFLFEYFSETQRNKGNFPGRFSGRQFSNSRSEMNVSTLELGDSALYLCASSSGTGDHEQYFGPGTRLTVT.

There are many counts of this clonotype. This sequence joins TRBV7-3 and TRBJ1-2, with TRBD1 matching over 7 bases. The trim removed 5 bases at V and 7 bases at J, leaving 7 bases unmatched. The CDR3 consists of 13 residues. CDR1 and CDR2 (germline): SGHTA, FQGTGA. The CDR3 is CASSRDRESGYTF. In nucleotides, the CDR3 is TGTGCCAGCAGCAGAGACAGGGAGTCTGGCTACACCTTC.

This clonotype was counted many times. CDR3 in DNA: TGTGCCAGCAGTACCCCGTCCTGGTACGAGCAGTACTTC. Amino acid sequence: CASSTPSWYEQYF. This sequence joins TRBV6-1 and TRBJ2-7; D unresolved. This CDR3 contains 13 residues. The V end was cut by 5 bases, the J end by 4 bases, with 12 bases between. The germline V gene encodes CDR1 MNHNS and CDR2 SASEGT.

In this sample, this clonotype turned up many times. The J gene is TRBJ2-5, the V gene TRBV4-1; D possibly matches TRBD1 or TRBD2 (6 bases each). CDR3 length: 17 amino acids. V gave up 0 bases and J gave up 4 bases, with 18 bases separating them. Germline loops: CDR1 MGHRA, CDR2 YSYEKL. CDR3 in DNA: TGCGCCAGCAGCCAAGATGGCAGGGGAGGCTGGGGAGAGACCCAGTACTTC. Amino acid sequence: CASSQDGRGGWGETQYF.

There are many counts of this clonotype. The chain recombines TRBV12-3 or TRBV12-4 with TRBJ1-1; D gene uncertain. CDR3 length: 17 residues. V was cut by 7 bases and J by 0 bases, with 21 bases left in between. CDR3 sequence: CASIPRERASMNTEAFF. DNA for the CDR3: TGTGCCAGCATCCCCCGTGAAAGGGCATCGATGAACACTGAAGCTTTCTTT.

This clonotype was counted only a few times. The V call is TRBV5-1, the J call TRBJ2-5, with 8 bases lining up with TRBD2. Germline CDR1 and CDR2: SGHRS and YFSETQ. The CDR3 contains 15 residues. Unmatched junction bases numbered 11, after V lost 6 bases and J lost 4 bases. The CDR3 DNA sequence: TGCGCCAGCAAGTTACGGGGGGGCCCGGGAGAGACCCAGTACTTC. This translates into CASKLRGGPGETQYF.

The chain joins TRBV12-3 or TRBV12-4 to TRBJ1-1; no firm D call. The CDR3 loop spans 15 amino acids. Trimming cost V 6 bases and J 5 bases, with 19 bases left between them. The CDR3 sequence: CASSLRMERGTEAFF. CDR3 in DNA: TGTGCCAGCAGCCTAAGGATGGAGCGAGGTACTGAAGCTTTCTTT.

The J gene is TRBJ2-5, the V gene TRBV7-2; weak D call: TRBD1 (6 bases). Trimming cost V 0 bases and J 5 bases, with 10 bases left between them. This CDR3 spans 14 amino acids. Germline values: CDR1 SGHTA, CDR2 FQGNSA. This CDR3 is CASSLAYRAETQYF. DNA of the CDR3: TGTGCCAGCAGCTTAGCGTACAGGGCTGAGACCCAGTACTTC.

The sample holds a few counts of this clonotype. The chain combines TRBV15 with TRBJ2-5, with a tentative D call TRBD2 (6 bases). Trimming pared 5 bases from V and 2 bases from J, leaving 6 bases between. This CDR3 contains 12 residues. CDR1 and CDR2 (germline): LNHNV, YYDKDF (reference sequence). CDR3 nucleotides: TGTGCCACCAGCCTAGCGCAAGAGACCCAGTACTTC. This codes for CATSLAQETQYF.

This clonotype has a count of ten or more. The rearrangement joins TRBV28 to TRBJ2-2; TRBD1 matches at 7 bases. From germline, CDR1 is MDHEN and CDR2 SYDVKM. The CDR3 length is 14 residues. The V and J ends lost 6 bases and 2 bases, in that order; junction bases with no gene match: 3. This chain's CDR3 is CASSRGSNTGELFF. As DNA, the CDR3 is TGTGCCAGCAGCAGGGGGAGTAACACCGGGGAGCTGTTTTTT. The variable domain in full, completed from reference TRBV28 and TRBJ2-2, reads DVKVTQSSRYLVKRTGEKVFLECVQDMDHENMFWYRQDPGLGLRLIYFSYDVKMKEKGDIPEGYSVSREKKERFSLILESASTNQTSMYLCASSRGSNTGELFFGEGSRLTVL.

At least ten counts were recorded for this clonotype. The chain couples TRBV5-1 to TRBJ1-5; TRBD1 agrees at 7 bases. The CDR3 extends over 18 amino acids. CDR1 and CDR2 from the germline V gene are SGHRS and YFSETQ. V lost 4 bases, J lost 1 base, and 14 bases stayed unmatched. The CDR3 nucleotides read TGCGCCAGCAGCAAAACAGGGGTCCCTTATCGGAGCAATCAGCCCCAGCATTTT. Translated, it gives CASSKTGVPYRSNQPQHF. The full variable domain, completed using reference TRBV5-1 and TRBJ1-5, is KAGVTQTPRYLIKTRGQQVTLSCSPISGHRSVSWYQQTPGQGLQFLFEYFSETQRNKGNFPGRFSGRQFSNSRSEMNVSTLELGDSALYLCASSKTGVPYRSNQPQHFGDGTRLSIL.

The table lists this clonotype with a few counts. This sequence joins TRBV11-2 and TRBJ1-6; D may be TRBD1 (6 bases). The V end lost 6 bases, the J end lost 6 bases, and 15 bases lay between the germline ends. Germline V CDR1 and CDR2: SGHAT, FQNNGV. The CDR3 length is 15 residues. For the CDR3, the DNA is TGTGCCAGCAGGGAACAGGGAATTGTTAATTCACCCCTCCACTTT. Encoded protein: CASREQGIVNSPLHF.

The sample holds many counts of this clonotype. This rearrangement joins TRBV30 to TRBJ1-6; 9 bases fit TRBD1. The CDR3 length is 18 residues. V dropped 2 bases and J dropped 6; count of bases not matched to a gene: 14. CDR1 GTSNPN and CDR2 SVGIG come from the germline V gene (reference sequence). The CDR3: CAWSPHQPGTGINSPLHF. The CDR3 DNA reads TGTGCCTGGAGTCCTCACCAGCCCGGGACAGGGATTAATTCACCCCTCCACTTT.